The rows below give T cell receptor beta chains drawn from one sample of a study of blood T cell repertoires in COVID-19. Measured with immunoSEQ multiplex PCR; TCRdb has only the in-frame clones, and not every one. Here the sample spans about 120,000 clones, 88% being singletons. What was sequenced was peripheral blood. These receptor sequences come from a woman in her forties or fifties with active or convalescent COVID-19. The CDR3 runs from the conserved cysteine through the conserved F or W. A D gene is named only where the DNA matches it firmly. Expanded clones are given a class, and other clones once, few, many or no size at all.

v_gene	d_gene	abundance	j_gene	CDR3aa	CDR3nt
TRBV7-2	TRBD2	-	TRBJ2-3	CASSLAYPAGGPTDTQYF	TGTGCCAGCAGCTTAGCGTACCCAGCGGGAGGGCCGACAGATACGCAGTATTTT
TRBV6-9	-	-	TRBJ1-3	CASRLDRSSSGNTIYF	TGTGCCAGCAGACTTGACAGAAGTAGCTCTGGAAACACCATATATTTT
TRBV28	TRBD2	once	TRBJ2-7	CASGGGSYEQYF	TGTGCCAGCGGGGGGGGTTCCTACGAGCAGTACTTC
TRBV28	TRBD1	-	TRBJ1-4	CATKTGGLSNEKLFF	TGTGCCACCAAAACAGGGGGGCTATCTAATGAAAAACTGTTTTTT
TRBV28	-	-	TRBJ1-2	CASSLAGLDYGYTF	TGTGCCAGCAGTTTAGCGGGGCTCGACTATGGCTACACCTTC
TRBV2	TRBD1	-	TRBJ2-7	CASRTGATYEQYF	TGTGCCAGTAGGACAGGGGCCACCTACGAGCAGTACTTC
TRBV15	TRBD2	-	TRBJ2-7	CATSRGSLADYEQYF	TGTGCCACCAGCAGAGGTTCTCTAGCGGACTACGAGCAGTACTTC
TRBV11-2	TRBD1	-	TRBJ1-4	CASSPGQGAFEKLFF	TGTGCCAGCAGCCCTGGACAGGGGGCTTTTGAAAAACTGTTTTTT
TRBV7-2	-	-	TRBJ2-3	CASSLVPEADTQYF	TGTGCCAGCAGCTTAGTTCCCGAGGCAGATACGCAGTATTTT
TRBV6-5	-	-	TRBJ1-2	CASSTGQRQDYGYTF	TGTGCCAGCAGTACTGGACAGAGGCAGGACTATGGCTACACCTTC
TRBV7-8	-	-	TRBJ2-1	CASSLRFGIRAYNEQFF	TGTGCCAGCAGCTTAAGGTTCGGGATTAGGGCCTACAATGAGCAGTTCTTC
TRBV7-8	-	-	TRBJ2-1	CASSLARTAAQFF	TGTGCCAGCAGCTTAGCCCGGACTGCGGCTCAGTTCTTC
TRBV19	TRBD2	-	TRBJ2-7	CASSMGSSGYYEQYF	TGTGCCAGCTCTATGGGGTCTAGCGGATACTACGAGCAGTACTTC
TRBV27	-	-	TRBJ2-5	CASKSGAGETQYF	TGTGCCAGCAAATCAGGGGCAGGGGAGACCCAGTACTTC
TRBV5-1	TRBD2	-	TRBJ2-1	CASSEPGLAGFNEQFF	TGCGCCAGCAGCGAACCGGGACTAGCGGGATTCAATGAGCAGTTCTTC
TRBV24-1	TRBD2	-	TRBJ2-7	CATSDTSGRPHEQYF	TGTGCCACCAGTGATACTAGCGGGAGGCCCCACGAGCAGTACTTC
TRBV9	TRBD2	-	TRBJ2-7	CASSPGTSLSYEQYF	TGTGCCAGCAGCCCCGGGACTAGTCTCTCCTACGAGCAGTACTTC
TRBV27	-	-	TRBJ1-1	CASRKQGGRTEAFF	TGTGCCAGCAGGAAACAGGGAGGGAGGACTGAAGCTTTCTTT
TRBV19	-	-	TRBJ2-2	CASSIQITNTGELFF	TGTGCCAGTAGTATACAGATAACGAACACCGGGGAGCTGTTTTTT
TRBV6-5	-	-	TRBJ2-5	CASNGNLQETQYF	TGTGCCAGCAACGGGAACCTACAAGAGACCCAGTACTTC
TRBV6-4	TRBD1	-	TRBJ2-7	CASSADRGLSLLF	TGTGCCAGCAGCGCGGACAGGGGCCTTTCCCTCCTCTTC
TRBV7-2	-	-	TRBJ2-1	CASSLVASVRYNEQFF	TGTGCCAGCAGCTTAGTTGCGAGCGTACGCTACAATGAGCAGTTCTTC
TRBV6-1	TRBD2	-	TRBJ2-2	CASSEALAGATGELFF	TGTGCCAGCAGTGAAGCACTAGCGGGAGCCACCGGGGAGCTGTTTTTT
TRBV4-2	TRBD1	-	TRBJ1-5	CASRGQGSNQPQHF	TGTGCCAGCCGAGGACAGGGATCGAATCAGCCCCAGCATTTT
TRBV28	-	-	TRBJ1-3	CASNWASGNTIYF	TGTGCCAGCAATTGGGCCTCTGGAAACACCATATATTTT
TRBV28	TRBD1	-	TRBJ2-1	CASSQGTGGRSEQFF	TGTGCCAGCAGTCAAGGGACAGGGGGTCGTAGTGAGCAGTTCTTC
TRBV5-4	-	-	TRBJ2-2	CASSLARSGELFF	TGTGCCAGCAGCTTGGCGCGGTCCGGGGAGCTGTTTTTT
TRBV28	-	once	TRBJ1-2	CASSLGGGPTYGYTF	TGTGCCAGCAGCCTCGGGGGGGGGCCCACCTATGGCTACACCTTC
TRBV5-1	TRBD2	-	TRBJ2-5	CASKAGVVSETQYF	TGCGCCAGCAAGGCGGGAGTTGTGTCGGAGACCCAGTACTTC
TRBV18	-	-	TRBJ2-1	CASSPLRQVHNEQFF	TGTGCCAGCTCACCACTAAGGCAGGTCCACAATGAGCAGTTCTTC
TRBV2	TRBD1	-	TRBJ1-5	CASSQGQGHQPQHF	TGTGCCAGCAGTCAGGGACAGGGGCATCAGCCCCAGCATTTT
TRBV7-2	TRBD2	-	TRBJ2-3	CASRASGSTDTQYF	TGTGCCAGCAGGGCTAGCGGGAGCACAGATACGCAGTATTTT
TRBV10-3	TRBD1	-	TRBJ1-1	CAISGQGAGLGEAFF	TGTGCCATCAGTGGACAGGGGGCAGGGCTGGGTGAAGCTTTCTTT
TRBV20-1	-	-	TRBJ2-3	CSARDQDTQYF	TGCAGTGCTAGAGATCAAGATACGCAGTATTTT
TRBV19	-	once	TRBJ1-5	CASHQGTNQPQHF	TGTGCCAGCCACCAGGGCACCAATCAGCCCCAGCATTTT
TRBV28	TRBD1	few	TRBJ2-7	CASSWGTGVGYEQYF	TGTGCCAGCAGTTGGGGGACAGGGGTGGGGTACGAGCAGTACTTC
TRBV2	-	-	TRBJ1-3	CASSEGQISGNTIYF	TGTGCCAGCAGTGAAGGACAGATCTCTGGAAACACCATATATTTT